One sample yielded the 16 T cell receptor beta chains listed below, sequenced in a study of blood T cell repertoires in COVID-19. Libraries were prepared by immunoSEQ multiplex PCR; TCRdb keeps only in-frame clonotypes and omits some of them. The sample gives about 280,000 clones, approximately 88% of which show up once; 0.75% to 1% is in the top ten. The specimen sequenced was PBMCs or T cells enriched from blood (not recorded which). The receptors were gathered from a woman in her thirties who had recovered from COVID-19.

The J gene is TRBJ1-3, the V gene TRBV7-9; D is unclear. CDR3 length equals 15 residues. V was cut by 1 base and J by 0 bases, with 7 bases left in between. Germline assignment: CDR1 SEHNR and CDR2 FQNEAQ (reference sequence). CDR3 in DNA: TGTGCCAGCAGCTTAGGGCCGATCTCTGGAAACACCATATATTTT. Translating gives CASSLGPISGNTIYF.

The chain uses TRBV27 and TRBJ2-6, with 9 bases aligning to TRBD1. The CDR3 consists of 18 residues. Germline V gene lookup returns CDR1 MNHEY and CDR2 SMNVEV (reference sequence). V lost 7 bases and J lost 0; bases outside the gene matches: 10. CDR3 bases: TGTGCCAGCAAAATCGTCGGACAGGGGTACTCTGGGGCCAACGTCCTGACTTTC. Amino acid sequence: CASKIVGQGYSGANVLTF.

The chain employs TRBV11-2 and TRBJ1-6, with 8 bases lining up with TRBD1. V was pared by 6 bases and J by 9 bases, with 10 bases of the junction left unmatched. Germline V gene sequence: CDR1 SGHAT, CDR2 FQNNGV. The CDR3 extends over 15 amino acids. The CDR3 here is CASRGGQGIVSPLHF. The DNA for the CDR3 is TGTGCCAGCAGGGGCGGACAGGGTATAGTTTCACCCCTCCACTTT.

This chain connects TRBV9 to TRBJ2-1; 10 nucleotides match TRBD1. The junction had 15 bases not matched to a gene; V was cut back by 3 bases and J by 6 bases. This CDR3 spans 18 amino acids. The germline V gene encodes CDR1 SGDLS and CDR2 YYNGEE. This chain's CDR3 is CASSASPKPGTGVNEQFF. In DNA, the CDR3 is TGTGCCAGCAGCGCCTCCCCAAAACCCGGGACAGGGGTCAATGAGCAGTTCTTC.

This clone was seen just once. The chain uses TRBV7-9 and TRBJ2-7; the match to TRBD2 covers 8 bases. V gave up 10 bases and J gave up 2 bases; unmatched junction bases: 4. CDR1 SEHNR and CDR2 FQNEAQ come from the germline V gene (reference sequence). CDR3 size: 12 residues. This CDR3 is CATGLATYEQYF. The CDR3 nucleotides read TGTGCCACCGGACTAGCCACCTACGAGCAGTACTTC.

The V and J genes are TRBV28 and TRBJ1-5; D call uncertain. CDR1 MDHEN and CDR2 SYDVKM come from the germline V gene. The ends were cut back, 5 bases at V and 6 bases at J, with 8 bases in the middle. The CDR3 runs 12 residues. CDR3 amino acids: CASSTGTQPQHF. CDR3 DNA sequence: TGTGCCAGCAGTACGGGAACTCAGCCCCAGCATTTT.

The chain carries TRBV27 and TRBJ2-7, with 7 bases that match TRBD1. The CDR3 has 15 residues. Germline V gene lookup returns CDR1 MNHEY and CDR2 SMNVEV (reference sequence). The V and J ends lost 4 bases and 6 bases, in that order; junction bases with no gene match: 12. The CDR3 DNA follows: TGTGCCAGCAGTTGGACGATGATACAGGGGTTCGAGCAGTACTTC. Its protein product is CASSWTMIQGFEQYF.

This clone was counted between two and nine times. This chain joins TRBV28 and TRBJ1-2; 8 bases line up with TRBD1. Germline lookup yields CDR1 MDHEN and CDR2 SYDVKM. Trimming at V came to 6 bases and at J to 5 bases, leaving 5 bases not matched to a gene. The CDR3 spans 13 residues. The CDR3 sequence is CASRPDRDYGYTF. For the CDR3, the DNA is TGTGCCAGCAGACCGGACAGGGATTATGGCTACACCTTC.

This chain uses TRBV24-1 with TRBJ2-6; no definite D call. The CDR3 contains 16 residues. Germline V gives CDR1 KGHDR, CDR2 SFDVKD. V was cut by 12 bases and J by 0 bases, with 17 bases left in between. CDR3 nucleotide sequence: TGTGCCCTCCTTCGTAGAAGGAGCTCTGGGGCCAACGTCCTGACTTTC. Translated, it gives CALLRRRSSGANVLTF.

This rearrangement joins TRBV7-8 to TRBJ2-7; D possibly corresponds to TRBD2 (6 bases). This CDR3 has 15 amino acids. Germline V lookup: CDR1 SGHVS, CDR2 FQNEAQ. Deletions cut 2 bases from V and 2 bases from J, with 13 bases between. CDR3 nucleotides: TGTGCCAGCAGCTTACGCGGAGGGGACGCCTACGAGCAGTACTTC. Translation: CASSLRGGDAYEQYF.

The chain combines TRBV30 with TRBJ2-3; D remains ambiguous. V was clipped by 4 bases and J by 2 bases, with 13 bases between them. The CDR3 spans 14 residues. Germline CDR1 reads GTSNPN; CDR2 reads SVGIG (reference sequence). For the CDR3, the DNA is TGTGCCTGGAACGCCTGGCGGTCCACAGATACGCAGTATTTT. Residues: CAWNAWRSTDTQYF.

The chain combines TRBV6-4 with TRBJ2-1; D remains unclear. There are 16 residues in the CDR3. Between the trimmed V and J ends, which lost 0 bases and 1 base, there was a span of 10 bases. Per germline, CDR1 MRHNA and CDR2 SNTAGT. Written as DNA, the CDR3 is TGTGCCAGCAGTGACTCGATAAGTAGTTCCTACAATGAGCAGTTCTTC. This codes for CASSDSISSSYNEQFF.

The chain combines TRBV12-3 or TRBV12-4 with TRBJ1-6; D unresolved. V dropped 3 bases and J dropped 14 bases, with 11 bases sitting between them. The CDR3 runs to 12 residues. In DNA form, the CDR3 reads TGTGCCAGCAGTTTCTCCCAGAGGTCCCTCCACTTT. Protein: CASSFSQRSLHF.

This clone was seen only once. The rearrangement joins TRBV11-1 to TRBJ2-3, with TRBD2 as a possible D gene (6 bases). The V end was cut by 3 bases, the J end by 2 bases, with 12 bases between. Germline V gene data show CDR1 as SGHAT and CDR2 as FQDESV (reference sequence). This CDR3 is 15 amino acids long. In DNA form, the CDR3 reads TGTGCCAGCAGCTTCGCGGGGCCCCTCACAGATACGCAGTATTTT. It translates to CASSFAGPLTDTQYF.

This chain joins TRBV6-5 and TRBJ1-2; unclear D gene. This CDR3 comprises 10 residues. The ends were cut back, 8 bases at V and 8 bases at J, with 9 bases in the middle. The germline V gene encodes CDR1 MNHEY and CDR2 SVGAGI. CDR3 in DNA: TGTGCCAGCGTTGGCTTAGGCTACACCTTC. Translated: CASVGLGYTF.

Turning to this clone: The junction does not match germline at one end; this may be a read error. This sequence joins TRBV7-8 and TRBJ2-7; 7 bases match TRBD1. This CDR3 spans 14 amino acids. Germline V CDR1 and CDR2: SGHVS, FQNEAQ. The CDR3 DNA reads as TGTGCCAGCAGCTTAGCGTCCCGGACAGGACAACCCCTCTTC. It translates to CASSLASRTGQPLF.